This paragraph reports one TCR beta chain. CDR1 and CDR2 from the germline V gene are LNHNV and YYDKDF (reference sequence). The CDR3 extends over 13 amino acids. The V end lost 4 bases, the J end lost 2 bases, and 8 bases lay between the germline ends. This sample was included in a study of CD8 T cells in Susac syndrome. Study in general: Susac syndrome patients were untreated, on corticosteroids with some adding intravenous immunoglobulin, or on intravenous immunoglobulin only.

About 0.5 to 1 ug RNA was reverse transcribed with random hexamers. Each CDR3 protein gets one entry after TCRdb re-called the immunoSEQ multiplex PCR reads with MiXCR. The sample includes under 150,000 distinct CDR3 sequences, under 97% seen only once; the top ten take 0.065% to 0.095%. Patients with Susac syndrome met diagnostic criteria that were recently defined for definite or probable disease. TEMRA cells were FACS-enriched, and CD8+ and CD4+ T cells were isolated negatively. This TCR came from a human donor with Susac syndrome. This chain uses TRBV15 with TRBJ1-2; possible D gene TRBD1, 6 bases. Material: CD4+ T cells from PBMCs. CDR3 loop: CATSKGGNYGYTF. DNA for the CDR3: TGTGCCACCAGCAAAGGGGGAAACTATGGCTACACCTTC.